A single sample is the source of the 13 T cell receptor beta chains below, sequenced in a study of T cells in Graves' hyperthyroidism and ophthalmopathy. It was RNA transcripts that yielded the amplified TCR beta CDR3 regions. Carried out on the TCR CDR3, a first-round RT-PCR used the HTBI primer set. TCRdb re-called the multiplex PCR reads with MiXCR, one entry per CDR3 protein. The sample carries 300,000 to 450,000 distinct CDR3 sequences, around 14% recorded once. The material sequenced was blood. These receptors came from a woman aged 18-29 years with Graves' hyperthyroidism that later progressed to Graves' ophthalmopathy.

This clonotype was recorded at least ten times. The chain combines TRBV27 with TRBJ2-3; D is possibly TRBD2 (6 bases). Germline V CDR1 and CDR2: MNHEY, SMNVEV (reference sequence). The CDR3 extends over 15 amino acids. Trimming left V 7 bases short and J 0 bases short, with 14 bases between. In DNA, the CDR3 is TGTGCCAGCACCCCGACTAGTACTAGCACAGATACGCAGTATTTT. This encodes CASTPTSTSTDTQYF.

This clonotype was observed many times. This sequence joins TRBV28 and TRBJ1-5; tentative D call: TRBD1 (5 bases). With 3 bases removed from V and 6 bases from J, the gap between germline ends came to 9 bases. Germline V gives CDR1 MDHEN, CDR2 SYDVKM. The CDR3 has 13 amino acids. CDR3 residues: CASSFLGGQPQHF. DNA of the CDR3: TGTGCCAGCAGTTTCCTTGGGGGTCAGCCCCAGCATTTT.

This clonotype was seen more than once but under ten times. The gene calls are TRBV4-1 and TRBJ2-1, with 9 bases that match TRBD1. With V trimmed by 4 bases and J by 7 bases, 14 bases remained unmatched. CDR1 is MGHRA and CDR2 is YSYEKL in the germline V gene. There are 17 residues in the CDR3. The CDR3 protein is CASSLEQGAEPENEQFF. The CDR3 nucleotides are TGCGCCAGCAGCCTCGAACAGGGGGCGGAACCGGAAAATGAGCAGTTCTTC.

This chain joins TRBV7-9 and TRBJ2-1; 11 bases map to TRBD2. V was clipped by 1 base and J by 7 bases; unmatched bases: 3. From germline, CDR1 is SEHNR and CDR2 FQNEAQ (reference sequence). The CDR3 is 15 amino acids. The chain's CDR3 is CASSLGGLAVNEQFF. The CDR3 nucleotides read TGTGCCAGCAGCTTAGGGGGACTAGCGGTAAATGAGCAGTTCTTC.

This clonotype was seen a handful of times. V is TRBV14 and J is TRBJ1-3, with D unclear. This CDR3 has 17 residues. Trimming took 1 base from V and 2 from J, leaving 15 bases between them. Germline CDR1 reads SGHDN; CDR2 reads FVKESK. CDR3 sequence: CASSQVPGRIAGNTIYF. In nucleotides, the CDR3 is TGTGCCAGCAGCCAAGTACCCGGCAGGATCGCTGGAAACACCATATATTTT.

This clonotype has ten or more counts. The gene calls are TRBV5-4 and TRBJ1-4; a weak D match, TRBD1 (5 bases). Germline CDR1 and CDR2: SGHNT and YYREEE (reference sequence). This CDR3 spans 14 amino acids. The germline V and J ends were trimmed by 4 bases and 2 bases, with 9 bases remaining between them. The CDR3 sequence is CASSRGRTNEKLFF. In DNA form, the CDR3 reads TGTGCCAGCAGCCGGGGACGGACTAATGAAAAACTGTTTTTT.

This clonotype was seen repeatedly, ten times or more. The chain links TRBV27 to TRBJ2-1, with D unclear. CDR3 length equals 17 residues. The V end lost 5 bases, the J end lost 0 bases, and 17 bases lay between the germline ends. Germline V gene sequence: CDR1 MNHEY, CDR2 SMNVEV (reference sequence). CDR3 sequence (DNA): TGTGCCAGCAGTGTTGATCTTAGTGAGATCTCCTACAATGAGCAGTTCTTC. It yields the protein CASSVDLSEISYNEQFF.

This clonotype was counted at least ten times. V and J are TRBV28 and TRBJ1-1, with D unclear. CDR1 is MDHEN, CDR2 SYDVKM, per germline. CDR3 size: 14 residues. Trimming removed 7 bases from V and 6 bases from J, with 18 bases in between. Written as DNA, the CDR3 is TGTGCCAGCACGCCGAGTACTAGGACTCCTGAAGCTTTCTTT. It codes for CASTPSTRTPEAFF. The variable domain in full, completed from reference TRBV28 and TRBJ1-1, reads DVKVTQSSRYLVKRTGEKVFLECVQDMDHENMFWYRQDPGLGLRLIYFSYDVKMKEKGDIPEGYSVSREKKERFSLILESASTNQTSMYLCASTPSTRTPEAFFGQGTRLTVV.

This clonotype was observed many times. The rearrangement joins TRBV28 to TRBJ2-1; no clear D. Germline V gene lookup returns CDR1 MDHEN and CDR2 SYDVKM. The V gene lost 5 bases and the J gene lost 1 base, with 6 bases spanning the gap. This CDR3 contains 13 residues. Written as DNA, the CDR3 is TGTGCCAGCAGTAACCTATCCTACAATGAGCAGTTCTTC. This gives the protein CASSNLSYNEQFF.

The table lists this clonotype with many counts. The V call is TRBV7-2, the J call TRBJ2-1, with a weak D call TRBD2 (6 bases). Trimming removed 1 base from V and 9 bases from J, with 10 bases in between. Germline CDR1 is SGHTA and CDR2 is FQGNSA. The CDR3 covers 13 residues. Here the CDR3 reads CASSLGLGGEQFF. The CDR3 nucleotides read TGTGCCAGCAGCTTAGGTTTGGGGGGTGAGCAGTTCTTC.

V usage is TRBV6-1 and J usage is TRBJ1-5; D possibly corresponds to TRBD1 (5 bases). This CDR3 region has 17 residues. The V and J ends lost 3 bases and 4 bases respectively, with 19 bases between them. Per the germline V gene, CDR1 is MNHNS and CDR2 is SASEGT. The CDR3 nucleotides read TGTGCCAGCAGTGAGAGTGTCAGGGAAAGTGGAAATCAGCCCCAGCATTTT. This encodes CASSESVRESGNQPQHF.

The sample holds many counts of this clonotype. The chain joins TRBV27 to TRBJ2-7, with 7 bases that match TRBD2. The germline CDR1 and CDR2 sequences are MNHEY and SMNVEV (reference sequence). This CDR3 is built from 14 residues. V trimming: 7 bases; J trimming: 5 bases; junction bases outside the gene matches: 11. The CDR3 sequence is CASMRSGDSHEQYF. CDR3 in DNA: TGTGCCAGCATGAGGAGCGGGGATTCCCACGAGCAGTACTTC.

This clonotype came up many times. The gene calls are TRBV27 and TRBJ2-1, with 7 bases identical to TRBD2. Germline CDR1 MNHEY, CDR2 SMNVEV (reference sequence). V shed 2 bases and J 0 bases; nucleotides not matched to a gene: 4. This CDR3 has 16 residues. CDR3 amino acids: CASSLRRGSSYNEQFF. The CDR3 nucleotides are TGTGCCAGCAGTTTACGGCGGGGGAGCTCCTACAATGAGCAGTTCTTC.